These 10 T cell receptor beta chains share one sample of origin, sequenced in a study of blood T cell repertoires in COVID-19 (dated by TCRdb to the early 2020s). Receptor libraries were prepared by the immunoSEQ multiplex PCR assay. Sourced from immuneACCESS, this table was stored by TCRdb with only in-frame sequences that have V and J called. A share of the clones is absent; for the studies checked, an unresolved V gene accounts for under half, and the remainder has no known explanation. In this sample the table shows roughly 200,000 clones, over 80% of which occur a single time. The top ten hold 7.8% of the sample. Sequencing used peripheral blood. These receptors all stem from a woman aged 60-75 years with COVID-19, enrolled during active disease.

The chain is built from TRBV28 and TRBJ2-2; possible D gene TRBD1, 6 bases. CDR1 and CDR2 (germline): MDHEN, SYDVKM. Deletions cut 8 bases from V and 5 bases from J, with 18 bases between. The CDR3 consists of 15 residues. CDR3 sequence reads: CASRAGWGLTGELFF. The CDR3 bases are TGTGCCAGCCGCGCAGGTTGGGGGCTTACCGGGGAGCTGTTTTTT.

The rearrangement links TRBV19 to TRBJ1-5; 7 nucleotides line up with TRBD1. V gave up 3 bases and J gave up 6 bases; unmatched junction bases: 5. Germline lookup yields CDR1 LNHDA and CDR2 SQIVND (reference sequence). The CDR3 spans 14 residues. CDR3 protein: CASSMGTDSQPQHF. The CDR3 region has the DNA TGTGCCAGTAGTATGGGGACAGACAGTCAGCCCCAGCATTTT.

This clone was picked up a small number of times. V and J are TRBV20-1 and TRBJ2-7; TRBD2 matches at 14 bases. In germline, CDR1 is DFQATT, CDR2 SNEGSKA (reference sequence). Trimming cost V 3 bases and J 2 bases; bases outside gene matches: 18. The CDR3 covers 20 residues. The CDR3 here is CSASPPPGTSGRKWTYEQYF. The DNA for the CDR3 is TGCAGTGCTAGTCCCCCACCAGGGACTAGCGGGAGAAAATGGACCTACGAGCAGTACTTC.

This clone was seen only once. This chain links TRBV21-1 with TRBJ2-7; the table's D call, TRBD2, has no DNA check behind it. TRBV21-1 is tagged as a pseudogene. This CDR3 spans 11 amino acids. The CDR3 sequence is CASSKAREQYV. The DNA for the CDR3 is TGTGCCAGCAGCAAAGCGCGGGAGCAGTACGTC.

This clone was seen only a few times. CDR3: CASRTVANEKLFF. CDR3 sequence (DNA): TGTGCCAGTCGGACAGTCGCTAATGAAAAACTGTTTTTT. This sequence joins TRBV19 and TRBJ1-4, with TRBD1 as a possible D gene (6 bases). Germline CDR1 is LNHDA and CDR2 is SQIVND (reference sequence). CDR3 length equals 13 residues. V lost 8 bases and J 3 bases, leaving 10 bases between the germline ends.

The CDR3: CASRKGLQETQYF. The CDR3 nucleotides are TGTGCCAGCAGGAAGGGACTCCAAGAGACCCAGTACTTC. This chain connects TRBV2 to TRBJ2-5; TRBD2 is a possible D gene (6 bases). Between the trimmed V and J ends, which lost 6 bases and 1 base, there was a span of 9 bases. CDR3 length equals 13 residues. Germline CDR1 SNHLY, CDR2 FYNNEI.

The chain couples TRBV19 to TRBJ1-5; D call uncertain. V lost 0 bases and J lost 6, with 6 bases in between. Germline-derived CDR1 and CDR2 are LNHDA and SQIVND (reference sequence). This CDR3 comprises 13 residues. The CDR3: CASSIDQVQPQHF. As DNA, the CDR3 is TGTGCCAGTAGTATAGATCAGGTTCAGCCCCAGCATTTT.

The chain combines TRBV4-3 with TRBJ2-1; 10 bases line up with TRBD1. V was clipped by 0 bases and J by 4 bases; unmatched bases: 3. Germline values: CDR1 LGHNA, CDR2 YSLEER. CDR3 size: 16 residues. Here the CDR3 DNA reads TGCGCCAGCAGCCAAGAGGGACAGGGGAGTTACAATGAGCAGTTCTTC. Residues: CASSQEGQGSYNEQFF.

This chain joins TRBV5-5 and TRBJ2-5, with D possibly matching TRBD2 (5 bases). With 5 bases removed from V and 11 bases from J, the gap between germline ends came to 16 bases. The germline V gene has CDR1 SGHKS and CDR2 YYEKEE (reference sequence). The CDR3 is 12 amino acids. The CDR3 loop is CASSSGLGRQYF. The CDR3 DNA follows: TGTGCCAGCAGTTCCGGACTGGGCAGGCAGTACTTC.

By share of the sample, this clone is medium-sized. The chain uses TRBV5-3 and TRBJ2-7, with TRBD1 matching over 8 bases. TRBV5-3 is reported as an ORF; its role is uncertain. Trimming cost V 4 bases and J 6 bases; bases outside gene matches: 0. The CDR3 spans 11 residues. CDR3 sequence: CARSDRGEQYV. CDR3 sequence (DNA): TGTGCCAGAAGCGACAGGGGCGAGCAGTACGTC.